This T cell receptor (beta chain) was identified during a study of T-cell memory formation after mild COVID-19 (dated by TCRdb to about 2021). Concerning the study at large: Most TCR sequence clusters were specific to one of the two donors. In two donors, T-cell clones that expanded and contracted after mild COVID-19 were followed by sequencing TCRalpha and TCRbeta repertoires longitudinally. The cohort comprised two young, previously healthy adult volunteers, one female and one male.

Summary of the overall study and its limitations: The detection of some responding clones in pre-infection memory suggests that pre-existing cross-reactive memory T cells joined the SARS-CoV-2 response. Clones contracting from day 15 to 85 had balanced CD4/CD8 phenotypes, while a second wave expanding from day 15 to 37 was biased towards CD4+. SARS-CoV-2 specificity of the second-wave clones peaking on day 37 was not confirmed. Contracting CD4+ clones appeared mostly in the CM and EM memory subsets, whereas CD8+ clones were enriched in EMRA. Only a couple of mild cases were covered in the study, and larger cohorts including severe cases with pre-infection samples were considered necessary.

The reads were generated on an Illumina NovaSeq 6000. cDNA libraries for TCRalpha and TCRbeta were prepared by 5'RACE using constant-segment primers, with sample barcodes and unique molecular identifiers added. RNA was extracted from every sample with Trizol reagent. Amplification of the libraries took two PCR steps, and the second step added a second sample barcode plus Illumina TruSeq adapters. Sequencing of libraries was performed on an Illumina NovaSeq with 2 x 150 bp paired-end reads. The study's processing was this. With migec v1.2.7, reads were demultiplexed and then collapsed into UMI-guided consensus sequences. Using mixcr v2.1.11, UMI consensuses were aligned to TRA and TRB V and J templates and then assembled into clonotypes. A clonotype was counted as expanded or contracted only when both edgeR and NoisET called the clonotype significant, with the noise models trained on biological replicates. For edgeR calls, the thresholds were a false discovery rate-adjusted p below 0.01 and a log2 fold-change of 1. As an exploratory analysis of dynamics, max-normalized trajectories of the 1000 most abundant clonotypes were examined by PCA with hierarchical clustering. Separately sequenced CD4+ and CD8+ repertoires were used to assign the CD4 or CD8 phenotype of responding clones. In-frame beta chains were kept once TCRdb had trimmed the public reads at Q25 with fastp and called clones with MiXCR. Every CDR3 protein is listed once, alongside the most common genes and DNA of its rows. It is TCRdb's table, rather than the study itself, that gives the V and J calls and clone size. Within this sample are some 200,000 distinct CDR3 sequences, with about 21% of them counted one time only. 23% of the sample belongs to the ten largest clones.

This clonotype occurred a few times. Its antigen has not been determined. The record has no base qualities; no much larger clone is one base away. The germline V gene (reference sequence) specifies SEHNR as CDR1 and FQNEAQ as CDR2. V is shortened by 5 bases, J by 2 bases, and the region joining them spans 13 bases. The CDR3 goes from the cysteine to the phenylalanine over 14 residues. This entry keeps only the CDR3 DNA: 42 bases, framed from base 1. PBMCs were isolated by Ficoll-Paque density gradient centrifugation. The sequence was collected from an adult woman who had mild COVID-19 (a few samples of this study predate the infection). The sample titles of this study are shuffled in the database, so cell type and time point are left out; the donor was told from shared clones. This chain joins TRBV7-9 to TRBJ2-7; the D region is possibly TRBD1 or TRBD2, each matching across 6 bases. Sequenced input: PBMCs or a T cell subset sorted from them (not recorded which). The CDR3 has the sequence CASSPRGATYEQYF. The sequenced DNA: TGTGCCAGCAGCCCGAGGGGGGCTACCTACGAGCAGTACTTC.